This T cell receptor (beta chain) originates from a study of regulatory T cells in long-lasting Graves disease. With iRepertoire HTBI primers and Arm-PCR of CDR3 regions, TCR beta libraries were built. From the multiplex PCR reads, TCRdb called clonotypes with MiXCR, one entry per CDR3 protein. Among around 460,000 distinct CDR3 sequences listed, about 22% were seen once. This CDR3 region has 15 residues. Germline CDR1 LNHDA, CDR2 SQIVND (reference sequence). Trimming cost V 3 bases and J 2 bases, with 11 bases left between them. Described time point: persistent/refractory GD, antithyroid drugs over 5 years with positive TRAb. From PBMCs, RNA was extracted and then used to make the TCR library.

This specimen consisted of peripheral blood mononuclear cells (PBMCs), obtained when the disease was refractory, from a patient treated with antithyroid drugs. The rearrangement links TRBV19 to TRBJ1-5, with unresolved D. The receptor was isolated from a female donor with Graves disease. The CDR3 reads CASSITTTGNQPQHF. The CDR3 DNA follows: TGTGCCAGTAGTATCACGACAACAGGCAATCAGCCCCAGCATTTT.